Presented here are 8 T cell receptor beta chains from one specimen sequenced in a study of vaccination and CD4 T cells after COVID-19. Specified treatment: 10-day PBMC culture with coronavirus spike peptide pools or control peptides (ViraFEST assay). The Oncomine TCR Beta short-read assay was what sequenced the DNA obtained from cultured CD4+ T cells. TCRdb re-derived calls from the PCR reads in MiXCR, one entry per CDR3 protein. The data show more than 10,000 distinct CDR3 sequences, about 43% seen once. These TCRs are of unknown antigen specificity. The specimen sequenced was CD4+ T cells from blood, cultured in vitro. The receptor source for this set is a human donor who had recovered from COVID-19.

The chain couples TRBV2 to TRBJ1-5, with D perhaps matching TRBD1 (6 bases). This CDR3 comprises 17 residues. Germline V gene lookup returns CDR1 SNHLY and CDR2 FYNNEI. Trimming stripped 4 bases from V and 1 base from J, with 17 bases between. The CDR3 DNA reads TGTGCCAGCAGTGGGGAGGGGGGTAGCCAAAGCAATCAGCCCCAGCATTTT. Translation gives CASSGEGGSQSNQPQHF.

The V and J genes are TRBV6-2 or TRBV6-3 and TRBJ2-3; D is undetermined. Trimming took 0 bases from V and 2 from J, leaving 12 bases between them. The CDR3 loop spans 16 amino acids. CDR1 is MNHEY and CDR2 is SVGEGT in the germline V gene. The CDR3 spells CASSYSMQLITDTQYF. CDR3 nucleotide sequence: TGTGCCAGCAGTTACTCTATGCAGTTGATCACAGATACGCAGTATTTT.

This chain connects TRBV6-1 to TRBJ2-5; TRBD2 is a possible D gene (7 bases). The germline gives CDR1 MNHNS, CDR2 SASEGT. The CDR3 is made up of 14 amino acids. V gave up 7 bases and J gave up 4 bases, with 16 bases separating them. CDR3: CASKGGGEGETQYF. CDR3 coding DNA: TGTGCCAGCAAGGGAGGGGGAGAGGGAGAGACCCAGTACTTC.

The chain has TRBV19 and TRBJ2-7; 10 positions agree with TRBD2. Per the germline V gene, CDR1 is LNHDA and CDR2 is SQIVND (reference sequence). The CDR3 spans 16 residues. V was pared by 4 bases and J by 2 bases, with 8 bases of the junction left unmatched. CDR3 loop: CASSKTTSGLAYEQYF. CDR3 nucleotides: TGTGCCAGTAGTAAAACGACTAGCGGGCTTGCCTACGAGCAGTACTTC.

V gene TRBV19 combines with J gene TRBJ2-5, with 7 bases aligning to TRBD1. Germline lookup yields CDR1 LNHDA and CDR2 SQIVND (reference sequence). The CDR3 sequence is 15 residues long. V trimming: 5 bases; J trimming: 0 bases; junction bases outside the gene matches: 6. The CDR3 DNA reads TGTGCCAGTAGTCGAGGGGGACAGTACCAAGAGACCCAGTACTTC. Its protein is CASSRGGQYQETQYF.

The chain uses TRBV12-3 or TRBV12-4 and TRBJ1-3; 8 bases line up with TRBD1. V lost 6 bases and J lost 8; bases outside the gene matches: 9. The CDR3 runs 14 residues. CDR3 sequence (DNA): TGTGCCAGCAGACTTGGACAGGGTGGGGACACCATATATTTT. Its protein product is CASRLGQGGDTIYF.

V usage is TRBV27 and J usage is TRBJ1-4; D possibly corresponds to TRBD1 (5 bases). Per germline, CDR1 MNHEY and CDR2 SMNVEV (reference sequence). The germline V and J ends were trimmed by 5 bases and 8 bases, with 27 bases remaining between them. CDR3 length: 18 residues. This CDR3 reads CASSTVDSFGGEGEKLFF. DNA of the CDR3: TGTGCCAGCAGTACCGTCGACAGTTTTGGTGGTGAGGGAGAAAAACTGTTTTTT.

The J gene is TRBJ2-3, the V gene TRBV27, with D perhaps matching TRBD1 or TRBD2 (6 bases each). With 0 bases removed from V and 3 bases from J, the gap between germline ends came to 13 bases. CDR1 and CDR2 (germline): MNHEY, SMNVEV (reference sequence). The CDR3 spans 16 residues. The CDR3 region has the DNA TGTGCCAGCAGTTTATCCGGGGGCAGTAGAACAGATACGCAGTATTTT. Amino acid sequence: CASSLSGGSRTDTQYF.